Presented here are 11 T cell receptor beta chains from one specimen sequenced in a study of CD8+ T cells in alopecia areata. The authors extracted RNA and reverse transcribed it into cDNA as the sequencing template. Clones were sequenced by immunoSEQ multiplex PCR, and TCRdb holds only the in-frame ones, with some missing. The sample lists 150,000 or so clones, more than 45% occurring once. The source material was CD4+ T cells sorted from blood. The receptors shown here come from a human donor with alopecia areata.

This clone was observed a few times. The CDR3 coding sequence is TGCAGCGTTCTGGTGGAGGGGGCCGAGCAGTACTTC. Encoded protein: CSVLVEGAEQYF. This rearrangement joins TRBV29-1 to TRBJ2-7, with a possible D match to TRBD1 (7 bases). The CDR3 has 12 residues. Trimming removed 5 bases at V and 6 bases at J, with 14 bases between. Germline V gene data show CDR1 as SQVTM and CDR2 as ANQGSEA.

The chain joins TRBV11-2 to TRBJ2-5; 8 bases map to TRBD2. The CDR3 loop spans 15 amino acids. V dropped 7 bases and J dropped 4; count of bases not matched to a gene: 11. Germline V CDR1 and CDR2: SGHAT, FQNNGV. The CDR3 nucleotides read TGTGCCAGCACCGGGAGGGCCCGGTTAAGAGAGACCCAGTACTTC. Amino acid sequence: CASTGRARLRETQYF.

This clone has only one observation. The chain is built from TRBV29-1 and TRBJ1-1; a weak D match, TRBD1 (5 bases). Germline CDR1 SQVTM, CDR2 ANQGSEA. The length of the CDR3 is 10 residues. V lost 6 bases to trimming and J lost 5 bases, with 7 bases between them. CDR3 coding DNA: TGCAGCGTGGGGACGACTGAAGCTTTCTTT. Protein sequence: CSVGTTEAFF.

Only a few counts were recorded for this clone. The chain is built from TRBV7-3 and TRBJ2-5; weak D call: TRBD2 (6 bases). V gave up 1 base and J gave up 3 bases, with 6 bases separating them. Per germline, CDR1 SGHTA and CDR2 FQGTGA. This CDR3 has 13 residues. The CDR3 loop is CASSLIAEETQYF. DNA for the CDR3: TGTGCCAGCAGCTTAATAGCGGAAGAGACCCAGTACTTC. The entire variable domain, with the rest obtained from reference TRBV7-3 and TRBJ2-5, is as follows: GAGVSQTPSNKVTEKGKYVELRCDPISGHTALYWYRQSLGQGPEFLIYFQGTGAADDSGLPNDRFFAVRPEGSVSTLKIQRTERGDSAVYLCASSLIAEETQYFGPGTRLLVL.

The table lists this clone with a few counts. The chain couples TRBV27 to TRBJ2-7, with D unresolved. V lost 2 bases to trimming and J lost 2 bases, with 16 bases between them. CDR1 is MNHEY and CDR2 is SMNVEV in the germline V gene (reference sequence). The CDR3 totals 16 residues. DNA of the CDR3: TGTGCCAGCAGTTTAAAATGGTTCGACATCCCCTACGAGCAGTACTTC. Translating gives CASSLKWFDIPYEQYF.

The V call is TRBV15, the J call TRBJ2-7; D is possibly TRBD1 or TRBD2 (5 bases each). With 1 base removed from V and 4 bases from J, the gap between germline ends came to 14 bases. The CDR3 sequence is 15 residues long. CDR1 and CDR2 from the germline V gene are LNHNV and YYDKDF (reference sequence). The CDR3 DNA is TGTGCCACCAGCAGAGCGGGGCAGCTGCAATACGAGCAGTACTTC. Its protein product is CATSRAGQLQYEQYF.

The chain links TRBV7-9 to TRBJ2-3; possible D gene TRBD1, 6 bases. V lost 5 bases and J 1 base, leaving 16 bases between the germline ends. Germline-derived CDR1 and CDR2 are SEHNR and FQNEAQ (reference sequence). This CDR3 is built from 16 residues. CDR3 DNA sequence: TGTGCCAGCAGCGCGCACAGGGCGCCTGGCACAGATACGCAGTATTTT. Amino acid sequence: CASSAHRAPGTDTQYF. Looking up the rest from reference TRBV7-9 and TRBJ2-3 gives the full variable domain: DTGVSQNPRHKITKRGQNVTFRCDPISEHNRLYWYRQTLGQGPEFLTYFQNEAQLEKSRLLSDRFSAERPKGSFSTLEIQRTEQGDSAMYLCASSAHRAPGTDTQYFGPGTRLTVL.

The chain links TRBV6-1 to TRBJ2-6; D unclear. With 6 bases removed from V and 4 bases from J, the gap between germline ends came to 10 bases. In germline, CDR1 is MNHNS, CDR2 SASEGT. This CDR3 is built from 14 residues. As DNA, the CDR3 is TGTGCCAGCAGAGGAGCCTTGGGGGCCAACGTCCTGACTTTC. The encoded protein is CASRGALGANVLTF.

Note on this clone: This same CDR3 is encoded by further DNA sequences in the sample. This sequence joins TRBV5-1 and TRBJ1-5, with unresolved D. Trimming took 4 bases from V and 4 from J, leaving 9 bases between them. This CDR3 has 13 amino acids. Germline CDR1 SGHRS, CDR2 YFSETQ. The CDR3 sequence: CASSLGPNQPQHF. The CDR3 DNA is TGCGCCAGCAGCCTTGGGCCGAATCAGCCCCAGCATTTT.

This chain joins TRBV5-7 and TRBJ2-1; TRBD2 agrees at 9 bases. TRBV5-7 is given ORF status, its function remaining uncertain. The trim removed 0 bases at V and 10 bases at J, leaving 5 bases unmatched. The CDR3 covers 14 residues. CDR3 sequence reads: CASSLEGLAKEQFF. The CDR3 nucleotides are TGTGCCAGCAGCTTGGAGGGACTAGCTAAGGAGCAGTTCTTC.

This clone was found a few times. The J gene is TRBJ2-3, the V gene TRBV5-1; D not certain. This CDR3 comprises 12 residues. Trimming left V 3 bases short and J 5 bases short, with 7 bases between. Germline V gene data show CDR1 as SGHRS and CDR2 as YFSETQ. In nucleotides, the CDR3 is TGCGCCAGCAGCTGGAATGGAGATACGCAGTATTTT. Translation gives CASSWNGDTQYF.